Here is one TCR beta chain with its context. This table comes from immunoSEQ multiplex PCR, and its TCRdb copy is limited to in-frame clones, with some not included. The profile shows 60,000 or so clones, roughly 87% of them singletons. CDR1 KGHSH and CDR2 LQKENI come from the germline V gene. This CDR3 has 15 residues. V was clipped by 0 bases and J by 4 bases; unmatched bases: 2. These data originate in a study of OX40 agonist ivuxolimab in advanced cancers. Here the sequenced sample was CD4+ or CD8+ T cells sorted from blood, taken in a trial of the OX40 agonist ivuxolimab. This receptor was taken from an adult with an advanced solid tumor such as melanoma, head and neck, liver or kidney cancer. The rearrangement links TRBV18 to TRBJ2-5; 10 bases map to TRBD2. The CDR3 DNA follows: TGTGCCAGCTCACCACCTAGCGGGGGGCCAGAGACCCAGTACTTC. It yields the protein CASSPPSGGPETQYF.